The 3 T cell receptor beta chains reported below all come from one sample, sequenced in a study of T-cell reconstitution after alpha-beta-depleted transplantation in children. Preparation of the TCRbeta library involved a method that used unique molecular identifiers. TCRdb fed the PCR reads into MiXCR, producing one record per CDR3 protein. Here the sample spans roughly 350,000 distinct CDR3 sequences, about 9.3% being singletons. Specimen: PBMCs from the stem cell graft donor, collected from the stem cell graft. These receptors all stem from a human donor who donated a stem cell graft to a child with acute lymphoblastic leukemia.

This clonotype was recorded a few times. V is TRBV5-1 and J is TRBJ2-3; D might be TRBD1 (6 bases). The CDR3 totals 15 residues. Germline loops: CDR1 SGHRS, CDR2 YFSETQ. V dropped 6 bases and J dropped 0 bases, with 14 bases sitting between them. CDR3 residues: CASNEQGSSTDTQYF. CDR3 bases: TGCGCCAGCAACGAACAGGGCTCTAGCACAGATACGCAGTATTTT.

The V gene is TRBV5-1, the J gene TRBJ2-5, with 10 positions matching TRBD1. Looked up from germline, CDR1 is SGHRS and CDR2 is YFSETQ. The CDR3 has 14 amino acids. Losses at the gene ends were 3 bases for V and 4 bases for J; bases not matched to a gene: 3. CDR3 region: CASSSGQGLETQYF. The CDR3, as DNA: TGCGCCAGCAGCTCGGGACAGGGGCTAGAGACCCAGTACTTC. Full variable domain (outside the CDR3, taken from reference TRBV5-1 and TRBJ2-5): KAGVTQTPRYLIKTRGQQVTLSCSPISGHRSVSWYQQTPGQGLQFLFEYFSETQRNKGNFPGRFSGRQFSNSRSEMNVSTLELGDSALYLCASSSGQGLETQYFGPGTRLLVL.

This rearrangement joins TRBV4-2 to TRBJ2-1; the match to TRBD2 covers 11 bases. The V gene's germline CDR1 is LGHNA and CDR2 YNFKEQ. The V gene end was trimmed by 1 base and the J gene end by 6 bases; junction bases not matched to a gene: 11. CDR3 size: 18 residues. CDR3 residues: CASSQGSMKLAGGNEQFF. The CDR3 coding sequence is TGTGCCAGCAGCCAAGGGAGTATGAAGCTAGCGGGGGGCAATGAGCAGTTCTTC.